Detailed here is one T cell receptor (beta chain). The antigen is not known. The germline V gene encodes CDR1 MGHRA and CDR2 YSYEKL. The germline V and J ends were trimmed by 0 bases and 3 bases, with 11 bases remaining between them. This CDR3 region has 15 residues. These data originate in a study of cytomegalovirus exposure and HLA in healthy donors. Whole-study results and caveats: Later work showed greater clonal expansion in HLA-associated TCR beta chains than in equally common others. Immune exposure data for these donors was limited to CMV serostatus. TCR beta chains numbering under 200 were designated cytomegalovirus-associated. In a later analysis, TCR beta V- and J-gene trimming was associated with a missense DCLRE1C variant.

The primer mix had 60 Vbeta and 13 Jbeta primers. Data came from immunoSEQ multiplex PCR; TCRdb stores just in-frame clones and leaves some out. The data show tens of thousands of clones, roughly 77% seen once. The TCR originated in a middle-aged man in good health and CMV-seronegative. Sequences were obtained from PBMCs. The rearrangement uses TRBV4-1 and TRBJ1-1; D gene uncertain. CDR3 in DNA: TGCGCCAGCAGCCAAGAACGCACCGGAGACACTGAAGCTTTCTTT. Amino acids: CASSQERTGDTEAFF.